The 6 T cell receptor beta chains reported below all come from one sample, sequenced in a study of shared clonotypes between healthy human individuals. Only in-frame clones appear in the TCRdb table, and some are missing; sequencing was by immunoSEQ multiplex PCR. Altogether roughly 400,000 clones are present, approximately 97% being singletons, with the ten largest covering about 0.32%. Source material: memory CD8+ T cells sorted from blood. Subset here: CD45RO+ cells pooled with CCR7-negative TemRA cells. The receptors derive from a young man in good health.

The rearrangement uses TRBV2 and TRBJ2-2; possibly TRBD2 for D (5 bases). The V end lost 7 bases, the J end lost 5 bases, and 8 bases lay between the germline ends. CDR1 is SNHLY and CDR2 is FYNNEI in the germline V gene. This CDR3 has 12 residues. CDR3 sequence (DNA): TGTGCCAGCACTAGCCGAACCGGGGAGCTGTTTTTT. Protein product: CASTSRTGELFF.

CDR3 sequence (DNA): TGTGCCAGCAGCTTGGCTAGCGGGGGGGGCTACAATGAGCAGTTCTTC. This encodes CASSLASGGGYNEQFF. This sequence joins TRBV5-4 and TRBJ2-1; 12 nucleotides agree with TRBD2. The V gene end was trimmed by 0 bases and the J gene end by 3 bases; junction bases not matched to a gene: 1. CDR1 is SGHNT and CDR2 is YYREEE in the germline V gene (reference sequence). The length of the CDR3 is 16 residues.

Turning to this clone: The junction and the germline gene differ at one end; a read error may be behind it. The chain carries TRBV18 and TRBJ1-1; D ambiguous. The CDR3 sequence is 13 residues long. Germline V CDR1 and CDR2: KGHSH, LQKENI. The CDR3 DNA reads as TGTGCCAGCTCACCCTTTCTGAACACTGAAGTTTTCTTT. It is translated as CASSPFLNTEVFF.

The chain recombines TRBV20-1 with TRBJ2-7; no clear D gene. The V gene lost 3 bases and the J gene lost 3 bases, with 6 bases spanning the gap. The CDR3 has 11 residues. CDR1 and CDR2 from the germline V gene are DFQATT and SNEGSKA (reference sequence). CDR3 protein: CSASPLYEQYF. CDR3 in DNA: TGCAGTGCTAGCCCCCTCTACGAGCAGTACTTC.

V and J are TRBV30 and TRBJ2-5; D is tentatively TRBD1 or TRBD2 (5 bases each). The CDR3 has 13 amino acids. Trimming pared 1 base from V and 10 bases from J, leaving 16 bases between. CDR1 and CDR2 from the germline V gene are GTSNPN and SVGIG (reference sequence). CDR3 bases: TGTGCCTGGAGTGCCGGGGCCACCGCTTGCCAGTACTTC. Translating gives CAWSAGATACQYF.

This chain links TRBV11-2 with TRBJ2-3, with D unclear. V dropped 1 base and J dropped 0 bases, with 5 bases sitting between them. The germline V gene has CDR1 SGHAT and CDR2 FQNNGV. The CDR3 has 14 residues. The CDR3 protein is CASSLGRSTDTQYF. CDR3 coding DNA: TGTGCCAGCAGCTTAGGTCGCAGCACAGATACGCAGTATTTT.